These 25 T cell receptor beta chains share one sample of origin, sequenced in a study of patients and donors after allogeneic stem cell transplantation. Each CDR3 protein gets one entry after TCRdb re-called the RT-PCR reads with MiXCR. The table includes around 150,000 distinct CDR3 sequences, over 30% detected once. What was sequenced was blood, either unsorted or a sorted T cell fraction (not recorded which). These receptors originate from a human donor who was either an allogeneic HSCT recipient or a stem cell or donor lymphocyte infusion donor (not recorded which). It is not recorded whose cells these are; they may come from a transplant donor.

CDR3 bases: TGTGCCAGCAGCTCGGGACAGGCCGACAAAAACATTCAGTACTTC. Protein: CASSSGQADKNIQYF. The chain combines TRBV6-6 with TRBJ2-4; 8 bases are a match to TRBD1. The trim removed 6 bases at V and 3 bases at J, leaving 7 bases unmatched. CDR3 length: 15 residues. Germline V gene sequence: CDR1 MNHNY, CDR2 SVGAGI (reference sequence).

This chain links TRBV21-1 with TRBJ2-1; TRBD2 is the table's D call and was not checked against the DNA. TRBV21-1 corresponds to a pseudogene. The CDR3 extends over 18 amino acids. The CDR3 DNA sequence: TGTGCCAGCAGCAAACGACTAGCGGGGGGCTTTTCCTACAATGAGCAGTTCTTC. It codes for CASSKRLAGGFSYNEQFF.

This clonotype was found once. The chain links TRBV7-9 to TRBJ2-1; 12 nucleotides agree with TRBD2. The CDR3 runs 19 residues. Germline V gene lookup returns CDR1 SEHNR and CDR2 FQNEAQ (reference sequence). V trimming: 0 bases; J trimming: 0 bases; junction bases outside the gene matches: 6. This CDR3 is CASSLATWTSGASYNEQFF. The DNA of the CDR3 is TGTGCCAGCAGCTTAGCGACGTGGACTAGCGGGGCCTCCTACAATGAGCAGTTCTTC.

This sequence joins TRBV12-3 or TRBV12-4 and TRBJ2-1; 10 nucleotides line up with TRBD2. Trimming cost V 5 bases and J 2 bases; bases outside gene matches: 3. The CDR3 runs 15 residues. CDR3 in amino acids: CASSRAGGTYNEQFF. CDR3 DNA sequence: TGTGCCAGCAGTCGAGCGGGGGGGACCTACAATGAGCAGTTCTTC.

CDR3 region: CASSFGQAKGTGELFF. CDR3 nucleotide sequence: TGTGCCAGCAGTTTCGGACAGGCGAAAGGGACCGGGGAGCTGTTTTTT. The chain couples TRBV5-5 to TRBJ2-2, with TRBD1 identical over 7 bases. Germline V gene sequence: CDR1 SGHKS, CDR2 YYEKEE (reference sequence). The CDR3 contains 16 residues. V was pared by 5 bases and J by 5 bases, with 12 bases of the junction left unmatched.

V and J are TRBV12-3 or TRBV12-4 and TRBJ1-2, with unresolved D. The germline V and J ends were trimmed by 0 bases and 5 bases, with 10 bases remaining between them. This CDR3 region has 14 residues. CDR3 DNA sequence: TGTGCCAGCAGTTTAGCGCTTCACAGTTATGGCTACACCTTC. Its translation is CASSLALHSYGYTF.

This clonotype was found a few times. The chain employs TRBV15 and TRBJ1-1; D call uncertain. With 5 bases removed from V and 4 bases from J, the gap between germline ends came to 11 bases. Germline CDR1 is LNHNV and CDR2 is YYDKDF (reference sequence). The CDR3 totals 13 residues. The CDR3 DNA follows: TGTGCCACCAGCCCCGAGGGAACCACTGAAGCTTTCTTT. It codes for CATSPEGTTEAFF.

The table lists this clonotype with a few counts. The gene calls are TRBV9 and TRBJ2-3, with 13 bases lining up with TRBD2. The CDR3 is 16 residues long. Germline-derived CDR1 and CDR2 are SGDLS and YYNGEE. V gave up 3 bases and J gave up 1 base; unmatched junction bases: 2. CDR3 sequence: CASSATSGGGTDTQYF. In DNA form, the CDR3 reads TGTGCCAGCAGCGCCACTAGCGGGGGGGGCACAGATACGCAGTATTTT.

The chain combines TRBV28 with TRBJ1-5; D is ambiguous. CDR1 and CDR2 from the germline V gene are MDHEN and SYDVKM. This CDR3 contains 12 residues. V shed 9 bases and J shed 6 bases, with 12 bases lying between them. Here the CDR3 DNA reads TGTGCCAGTAGGGTCGTGGGTCAGCCCCAGCATTTT. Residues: CASRVVGQPQHF. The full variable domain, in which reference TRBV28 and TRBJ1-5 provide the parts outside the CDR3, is DVKVTQSSRYLVKRTGEKVFLECVQDMDHENMFWYRQDPGLGLRLIYFSYDVKMKEKGDIPEGYSVSREKKERFSLILESASTNQTSMYLCASRVVGQPQHFGDGTRLSIL.

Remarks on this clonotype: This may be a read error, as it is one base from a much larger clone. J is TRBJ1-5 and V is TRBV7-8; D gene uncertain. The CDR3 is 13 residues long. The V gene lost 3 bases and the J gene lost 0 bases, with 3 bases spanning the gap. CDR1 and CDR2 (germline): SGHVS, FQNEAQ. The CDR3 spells CASSFHSNQPQHF. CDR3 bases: TGTGCCAGCAGCTTCCATAGCAATCAGCCCCAGCATTTT.

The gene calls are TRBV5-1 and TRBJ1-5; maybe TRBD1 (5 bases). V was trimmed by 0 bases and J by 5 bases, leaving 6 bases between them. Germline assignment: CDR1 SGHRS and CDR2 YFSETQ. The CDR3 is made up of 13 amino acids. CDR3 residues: CASSLGGDQPQHF. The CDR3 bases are TGCGCCAGCAGCTTGGGAGGGGATCAGCCCCAGCATTTT.

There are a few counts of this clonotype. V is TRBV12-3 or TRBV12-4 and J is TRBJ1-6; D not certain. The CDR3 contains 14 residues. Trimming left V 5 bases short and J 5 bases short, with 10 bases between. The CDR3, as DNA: TGTGCCAGCAGTCCCTCACGGGATAATTCACCCCTCCACTTT. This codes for CASSPSRDNSPLHF.

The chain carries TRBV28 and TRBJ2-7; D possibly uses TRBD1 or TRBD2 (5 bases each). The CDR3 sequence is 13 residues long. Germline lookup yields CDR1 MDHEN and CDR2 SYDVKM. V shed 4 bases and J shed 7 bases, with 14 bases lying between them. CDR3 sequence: CASSWGTRREQYF. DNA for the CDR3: TGTGCCAGCAGTTGGGGGACCCGGCGGGAGCAGTACTTC.

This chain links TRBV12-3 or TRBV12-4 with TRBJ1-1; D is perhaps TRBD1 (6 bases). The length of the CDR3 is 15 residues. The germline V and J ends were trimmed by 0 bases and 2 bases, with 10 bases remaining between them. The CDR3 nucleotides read TGTGCCAGCAGTTTAGCGAACAGGGACAACACTGAAGCTTTCTTT. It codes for CASSLANRDNTEAFF.

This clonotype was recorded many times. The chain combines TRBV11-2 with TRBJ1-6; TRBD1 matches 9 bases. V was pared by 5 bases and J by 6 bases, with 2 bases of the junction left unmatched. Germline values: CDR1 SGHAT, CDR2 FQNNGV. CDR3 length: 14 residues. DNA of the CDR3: TGTGCCAGCAGCCGGGACAGGGTTAATTCACCCCTCCACTTT. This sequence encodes CASSRDRVNSPLHF.

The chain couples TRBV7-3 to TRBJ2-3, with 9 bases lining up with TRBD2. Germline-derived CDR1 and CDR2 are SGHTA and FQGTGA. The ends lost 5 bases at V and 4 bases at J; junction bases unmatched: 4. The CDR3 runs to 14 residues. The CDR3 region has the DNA TGTGCCAGCAGCAGTAGCGGGGGTGCAGATACGCAGTATTTT. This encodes CASSSSGGADTQYF.

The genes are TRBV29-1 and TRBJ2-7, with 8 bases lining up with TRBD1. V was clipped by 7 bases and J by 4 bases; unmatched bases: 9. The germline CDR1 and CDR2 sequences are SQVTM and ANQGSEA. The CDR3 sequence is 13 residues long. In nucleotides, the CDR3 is TGCAGCGCAAGGACAGGGAAGGGGTACGAGCAGTACTTC. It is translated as CSARTGKGYEQYF.

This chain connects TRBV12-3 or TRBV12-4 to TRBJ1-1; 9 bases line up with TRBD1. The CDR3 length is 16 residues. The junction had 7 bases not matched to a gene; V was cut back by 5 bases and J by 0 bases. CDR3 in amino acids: CASSGDRAALNTEAFF. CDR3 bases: TGTGCCAGCAGTGGGGACAGGGCAGCCTTGAACACTGAAGCTTTCTTT.

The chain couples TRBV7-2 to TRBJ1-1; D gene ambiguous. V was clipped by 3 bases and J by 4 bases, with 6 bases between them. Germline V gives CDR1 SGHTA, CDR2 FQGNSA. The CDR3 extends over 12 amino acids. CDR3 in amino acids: CASSFTLTEAFF. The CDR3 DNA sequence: TGTGCCAGCAGCTTTACACTCACTGAAGCTTTCTTT. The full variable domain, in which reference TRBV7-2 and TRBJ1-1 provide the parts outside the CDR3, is GAGVSQSPSNKVTEKGKDVELRCDPISGHTALYWYRQSLGQGLEFLIYFQGNSAPDKSGLPSDRFSAERTGGSVSTLTIQRTQQEDSAVYLCASSFTLTEAFFGQGTRLTVV.

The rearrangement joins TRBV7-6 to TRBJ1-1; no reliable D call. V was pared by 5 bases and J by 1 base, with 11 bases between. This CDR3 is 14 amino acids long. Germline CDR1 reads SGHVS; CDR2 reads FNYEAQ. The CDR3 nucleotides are TGTGCCAGCAGCCCGAAGGCCCCGAACACTGAAGCTTTCTTT. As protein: CASSPKAPNTEAFF.

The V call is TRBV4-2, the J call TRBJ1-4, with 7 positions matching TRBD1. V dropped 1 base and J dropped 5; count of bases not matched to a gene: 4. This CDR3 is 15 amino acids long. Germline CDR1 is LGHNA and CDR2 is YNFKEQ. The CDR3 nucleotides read TGTGCCAGCAGCCAAGGGGACAGCAAAAATGAAAAACTGTTTTTT. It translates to CASSQGDSKNEKLFF.

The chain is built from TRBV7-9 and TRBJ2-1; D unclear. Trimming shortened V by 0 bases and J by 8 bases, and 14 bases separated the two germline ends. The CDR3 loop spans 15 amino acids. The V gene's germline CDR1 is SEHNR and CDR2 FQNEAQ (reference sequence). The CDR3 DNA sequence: TGTGCCAGCAGCTTAGCAGGGATACTGTGGGATGAGCAGTTCTTC. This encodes CASSLAGILWDEQFF.

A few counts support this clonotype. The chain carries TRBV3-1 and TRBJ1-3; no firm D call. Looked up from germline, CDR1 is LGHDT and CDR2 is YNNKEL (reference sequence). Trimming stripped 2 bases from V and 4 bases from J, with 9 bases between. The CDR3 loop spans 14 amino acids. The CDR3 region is CASSQQPTGNTIYF. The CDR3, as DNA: TGTGCCAGCAGCCAACAACCGACAGGAAACACCATATATTTT.

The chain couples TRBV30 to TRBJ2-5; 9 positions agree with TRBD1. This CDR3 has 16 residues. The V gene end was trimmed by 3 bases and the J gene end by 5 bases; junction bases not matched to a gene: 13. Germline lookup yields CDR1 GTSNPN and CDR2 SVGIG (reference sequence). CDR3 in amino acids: CAWSPLYRGRMETQYF. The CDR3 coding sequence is TGTGCCTGGAGCCCCCTCTACAGGGGGCGTATGGAGACCCAGTACTTC.

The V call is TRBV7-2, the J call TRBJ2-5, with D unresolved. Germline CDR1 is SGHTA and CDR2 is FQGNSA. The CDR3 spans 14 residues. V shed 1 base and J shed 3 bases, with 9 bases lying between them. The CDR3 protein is CASSLGVGKETQYF. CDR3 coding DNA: TGTGCCAGCAGCTTAGGGGTCGGAAAAGAGACCCAGTACTTC.